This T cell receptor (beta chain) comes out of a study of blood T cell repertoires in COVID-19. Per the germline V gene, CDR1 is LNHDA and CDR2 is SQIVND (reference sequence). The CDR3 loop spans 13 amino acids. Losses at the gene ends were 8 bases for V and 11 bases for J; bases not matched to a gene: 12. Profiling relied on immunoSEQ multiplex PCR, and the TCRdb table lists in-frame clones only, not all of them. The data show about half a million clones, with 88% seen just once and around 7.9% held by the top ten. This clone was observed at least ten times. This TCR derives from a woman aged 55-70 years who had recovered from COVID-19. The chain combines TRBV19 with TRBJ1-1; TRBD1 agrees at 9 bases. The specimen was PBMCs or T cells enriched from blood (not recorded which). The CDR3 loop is CASGQPGQGDAFF. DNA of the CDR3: TGTGCCAGTGGGCAACCGGGACAGGGCGATGCTTTCTTT. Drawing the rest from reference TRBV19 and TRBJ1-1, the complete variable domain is DGGITQSPKYLFRKEGQNVTLSCEQNLNHDAMYWYRQDPGQGLRLIYYSQIVNDFQKGDIAEGYSVSREKKESFPLTVTSAQKNPTAFYLCASGQPGQGDAFFGQGTRLTVV.